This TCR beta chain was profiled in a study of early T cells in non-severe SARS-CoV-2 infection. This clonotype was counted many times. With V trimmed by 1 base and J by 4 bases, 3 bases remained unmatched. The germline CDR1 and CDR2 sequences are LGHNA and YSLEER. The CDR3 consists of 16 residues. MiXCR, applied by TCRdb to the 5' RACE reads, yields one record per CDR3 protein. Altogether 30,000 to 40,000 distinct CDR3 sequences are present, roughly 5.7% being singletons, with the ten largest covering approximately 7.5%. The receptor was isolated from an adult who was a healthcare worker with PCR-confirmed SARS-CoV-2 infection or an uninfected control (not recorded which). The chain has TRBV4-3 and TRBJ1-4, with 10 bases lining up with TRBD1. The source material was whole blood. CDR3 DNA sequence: TGCGCCAGCAGCCAAGGACAGGGGGCTGGTAATGAAAAACTGTTTTTT. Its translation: CASSQGQGAGNEKLFF.